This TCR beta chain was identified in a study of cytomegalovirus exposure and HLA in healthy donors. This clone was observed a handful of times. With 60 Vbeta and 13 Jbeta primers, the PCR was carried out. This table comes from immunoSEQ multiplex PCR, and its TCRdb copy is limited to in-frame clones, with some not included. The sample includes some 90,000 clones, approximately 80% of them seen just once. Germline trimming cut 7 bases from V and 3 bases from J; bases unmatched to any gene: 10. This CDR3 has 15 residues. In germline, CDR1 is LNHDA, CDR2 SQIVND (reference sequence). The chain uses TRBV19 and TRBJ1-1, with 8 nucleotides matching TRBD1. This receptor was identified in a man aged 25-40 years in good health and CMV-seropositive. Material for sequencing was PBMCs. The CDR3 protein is CASTFSRTGHTEAFF. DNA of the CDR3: TGTGCCAGTACTTTTTCCAGGACAGGGCACACTGAAGCTTTCTTT.